What follows are 24 T cell receptor beta chains derived from one specimen sequenced in a study of T cell repertoires in cytomegalovirus infection. TCRdb recomputed calls from the reads with MiXCR, one row per CDR3 protein. The table records a few hundred thousand distinct CDR3 sequences, roughly 15% of them present only once. The material sequenced was PBMCs. All receptors come from a human donor in good health (CMV status not recorded). Some clones in this sample may be carry-over from other donors' samples.

This clonotype has ten or more counts. The V and J genes are TRBV7-9 and TRBJ2-7; 7 nucleotides line up with TRBD1. Germline V gene lookup returns CDR1 SEHNR and CDR2 FQNEAQ (reference sequence). The CDR3 contains 13 residues. Unmatched junction bases numbered 4, after V lost 3 bases and J lost 5 bases. The CDR3 loop is CASSFMTGNEQYF. For the CDR3, the DNA is TGTGCCAGCAGCTTTATGACAGGGAACGAGCAGTACTTC.

This clonotype has a count of ten or more. The V and J genes are TRBV7-3 and TRBJ2-1; D tentatively fits TRBD1 or TRBD2 (5 bases each). CDR3 length equals 13 residues. V dropped 0 bases and J dropped 9 bases, with 9 bases sitting between them. Per the germline V gene, CDR1 is SGHTA and CDR2 is FQGTGA. The CDR3 reads CASSLTGPAEQFF. CDR3 in DNA: TGTGCCAGCAGCTTAACGGGACCAGCTGAGCAGTTCTTC. Full variable domain (remainder filled in from reference TRBV7-3 and TRBJ2-1): GAGVSQTPSNKVTEKGKYVELRCDPISGHTALYWYRQSLGQGPEFLIYFQGTGAADDSGLPNDRFFAVRPEGSVSTLKIQRTERGDSAVYLCASSLTGPAEQFFGPGTRLTVL.

This clonotype was seen many times. The J gene is TRBJ2-7, the V gene TRBV28; D perhaps matches TRBD1 (6 bases). Germline CDR1 reads MDHEN; CDR2 reads SYDVKM. The germline V and J ends were trimmed by 5 bases and 5 bases, with 10 bases remaining between them. The CDR3 spans 12 residues. The CDR3 here is CASSDQGNEQYF. The CDR3 region has the DNA TGTGCCAGCAGTGATCAGGGGAACGAGCAGTACTTC.

This clonotype has at least ten counts. The chain couples TRBV19 to TRBJ1-1; D not resolved. Germline V gene lookup returns CDR1 LNHDA and CDR2 SQIVND (reference sequence). Trimming removed 6 bases at V and 5 bases at J, with 22 bases between. The CDR3 spans 16 residues. CDR3 sequence: CASSPGSATKGTEAFF. Here the CDR3 DNA reads TGTGCCAGTAGCCCCGGGTCCGCCACAAAAGGGACTGAAGCTTTCTTT.

There are a few counts of this clonotype. The chain combines TRBV7-9 with TRBJ1-4; D gene uncertain. The germline V gene has CDR1 SEHNR and CDR2 FQNEAQ (reference sequence). This CDR3 region has 15 residues. The V gene lost 5 bases and the J gene lost 5 bases, with 15 bases spanning the gap. The CDR3 here is CASSRTPSVNEKLFF. In DNA, the CDR3 is TGTGCCAGCAGCCGAACTCCTTCTGTAAATGAAAAACTGTTTTTT.

The chain carries TRBV4-2 and TRBJ2-7; TRBD1 agrees at 8 bases. The CDR3 covers 18 residues. Trimming took 0 bases from V and 4 from J; bases not matched to a gene: 14. Germline-derived CDR1 and CDR2 are LGHNA and YNFKEQ. CDR3: CASSQDGQGRFGDYEQYF. CDR3 coding DNA: TGTGCCAGCAGCCAAGACGGACAGGGCCGATTTGGGGATTACGAGCAGTACTTC.

This clonotype was detected only a few times. The chain has TRBV7-3 and TRBJ2-5; 7 bases are shared with TRBD2. J lost 7 bases, V lost 5 bases, and 7 bases had no gene match. CDR3 length: 13 residues. CDR1 SGHTA and CDR2 FQGTGA come from the germline V gene. CDR3 region: CASSPTSQGTQYF. The CDR3 nucleotides read TGTGCCAGCAGCCCGACTAGCCAGGGGACCCAGTACTTC.

This clonotype was seen many times. J is TRBJ2-7 and V is TRBV27, with a weak D call TRBD1 (5 bases). The V end was cut by 5 bases, the J end by 5 bases, with 19 bases between. The CDR3 spans 15 residues. Germline values: CDR1 MNHEY, CDR2 SMNVEV (reference sequence). CDR3 region: CASSPTDPLPHEQYF. The CDR3 DNA follows: TGTGCCAGCAGTCCGACAGACCCCCTACCCCACGAGCAGTACTTC.

This clonotype was counted at least ten times. The V and J genes are TRBV6-2 or TRBV6-3 and TRBJ1-1, with D tentatively TRBD1 (6 bases). Per the germline V gene, CDR1 is MNHEY and CDR2 is SVGEGT. The CDR3 has 13 amino acids. The V and J ends lost 6 bases and 3 bases respectively, with 11 bases between them. The CDR3 reads CASSYGGYTEAFF. The DNA for the CDR3 is TGTGCCAGCAGCTACGGGGGCTACACTGAAGCTTTCTTT.

This clonotype was seen only a few times. This rearrangement joins TRBV29-1 to TRBJ1-2; D is unresolved. The CDR3 contains 13 residues. V was cut by 0 bases and J by 3 bases, with 8 bases left in between. CDR1 and CDR2 from the germline V gene are SQVTM and ANQGSEA. Here the CDR3 reads CSVEDLRYYGYTF. In nucleotides, the CDR3 is TGCAGCGTTGAAGATCTCCGCTACTATGGCTACACCTTC.

The chain joins TRBV7-9 to TRBJ2-7; no clear D gene. Germline V gene data show CDR1 as SEHNR and CDR2 as FQNEAQ (reference sequence). V was trimmed by 8 bases and J by 2 bases, leaving 10 bases between them. The CDR3 runs 12 residues. The CDR3 nucleotides read TGTGCCAGCGGGCCGTCCACCTACGAGCAGTACTTC. Its translation: CASGPSTYEQYF. The full variable domain, with the rest looked up from reference TRBV7-9 and TRBJ2-7, is DTGVSQNPRHKITKRGQNVTFRCDPISEHNRLYWYRQTLGQGPEFLTYFQNEAQLEKSRLLSDRFSAERPKGSFSTLEIQRTEQGDSAMYLCASGPSTYEQYFGPGTRLTVT.

This clonotype was detected ten times or more. The CDR3 is CASSPDLAGGSQYF. CDR3 bases: TGTGCCAGCAGCCCGGACTTAGCGGGAGGGTCCCAGTACTTC. The chain combines TRBV7-2 with TRBJ2-5; the match to TRBD2 covers 11 bases. The CDR3 length is 14 residues. Trimming at V came to 5 bases and at J to 9 bases, leaving 8 bases not matched to a gene. Germline CDR1 reads SGHTA; CDR2 reads FQGNSA.

This clonotype was observed a few times. The chain combines TRBV12-3 or TRBV12-4 with TRBJ2-2, with 7 nucleotides matching TRBD2. V was clipped by 7 bases and J by 5 bases; unmatched bases: 4. CDR3 length: 13 residues. The CDR3 sequence: CASNGAGTGELFF. The DNA for the CDR3 is TGTGCCAGCAATGGAGCGGGAACCGGGGAGCTGTTTTTT.

The J gene is TRBJ2-7, the V gene TRBV6-2 or TRBV6-3; D call uncertain. V lost 7 bases to trimming and J lost 4 bases, with 8 bases between them. The CDR3 covers 11 residues. The germline V gene has CDR1 MNHEY and CDR2 SVGEGT. The CDR3 loop reads CASTKFYEQYF. The CDR3 DNA follows: TGTGCCAGCACCAAATTTTACGAGCAGTACTTC.

The CDR3 loop reads CSARDLGAGERETQYF. CDR3 in DNA: TGCAGTGCTAGAGATCTCGGAGCGGGAGAGCGAGAGACCCAGTACTTC. The chain carries TRBV20-1 and TRBJ2-5; 8 positions agree with TRBD2. Germline V gives CDR1 DFQATT, CDR2 SNEGSKA (reference sequence). J was trimmed by 4 bases and V by 0 bases; bases with no gene match: 10. The CDR3 runs to 16 residues.

This clonotype came up many times. The rearrangement joins TRBV28 to TRBJ2-3; D not certain. Trimming removed 2 bases from V and 4 bases from J, with 7 bases in between. The CDR3 runs 13 residues. Germline assignment: CDR1 MDHEN and CDR2 SYDVKM. CDR3 region: CASSLVGADTQYF. CDR3 coding DNA: TGTGCCAGCAGTTTAGTTGGCGCAGATACGCAGTATTTT.

This clonotype has ten or more counts. This sequence joins TRBV7-6 and TRBJ2-1; 9 bases line up with TRBD2. The ends lost 4 bases at V and 6 bases at J; junction bases unmatched: 10. The CDR3 length is 16 residues. Germline values: CDR1 SGHVS, CDR2 FNYEAQ. CDR3 sequence reads: CASSSPGGGAPNEQFF. CDR3 DNA: TGTGCCAGCAGCTCCCCCGGCGGGGGGGCCCCCAATGAGCAGTTCTTC.

By frequency in the sample, this clonotype is medium-sized. The rearrangement uses TRBV7-8 and TRBJ2-1, with TRBD2 identical over 10 bases. Germline V gene lookup returns CDR1 SGHVS and CDR2 FQNEAQ. CDR3 length: 18 amino acids. Trimming at V came to 3 bases and at J to 9 bases, leaving 17 bases not matched to a gene. In nucleotides, the CDR3 is TGTGCCAGCAGCTTGTACGTCGGAGCGGGAGGGCCTTATGGTGAGCAGTTCTTC. Protein: CASSLYVGAGGPYGEQFF.

This chain joins TRBV2 and TRBJ2-5; a possible D gene is TRBD2 (5 bases). Germline V gives CDR1 SNHLY, CDR2 FYNNEI. This CDR3 comprises 15 residues. V lost 3 bases, J lost 5 bases, and 16 bases lay in between. The CDR3 nucleotides read TGTGCCAGCAGTGAGGGTGCGGGTCGTGTCGAGACCCAGTACTTC. Translating gives CASSEGAGRVETQYF. Full variable domain (rest looked up from reference TRBV2 and TRBJ2-5): EPEVTQTPSHQVTQMGQEVILRCVPISNHLYFYWYRQILGQKVEFLVSFYNNEISEKSEIFDDQFSVERPDGSNFTLKIRSTKLEDSAMYFCASSEGAGRVETQYFGPGTRLLVL.

This chain uses TRBV11-2 with TRBJ2-1, with TRBD2 identical over 9 bases. This CDR3 has 16 amino acids. The V gene's germline CDR1 is SGHAT and CDR2 FQNNGV. The V gene end was trimmed by 4 bases and the J gene end by 8 bases; junction bases not matched to a gene: 12. The CDR3 bases are TGTGCCAGCAGCTCCTACTCTTATAGCGGGAGAGATGAGCAGTTCTTC. Protein: CASSSYSYSGRDEQFF.

This clonotype was counted between two and nine times. The rearrangement joins TRBV20-1 to TRBJ1-2; 7 positions agree with TRBD1. CDR1 DFQATT and CDR2 SNEGSKA come from the germline V gene (reference sequence). V lost 3 bases, J lost 7 bases, and 5 bases stayed unmatched. The CDR3 contains 12 residues. CDR3 in DNA: TGCAGTGCTAGCTACAGACAGGGTGGCTACACCTTC. The encoded protein is CSASYRQGGYTF.

This clonotype has only a few counts. Here the CDR3 reads CASSLVLGEETQYF. CDR3 DNA sequence: TGCGCCAGCAGCTTGGTCTTGGGGGAAGAGACCCAGTACTTC. J is TRBJ2-5 and V is TRBV5-1; D possibly matches TRBD1 or TRBD2 (5 bases each). The germline V and J ends were trimmed by 0 bases and 3 bases, with 9 bases remaining between them. Germline CDR1 is SGHRS and CDR2 is YFSETQ. This CDR3 comprises 14 residues.

This clonotype has a count of ten or more. This chain joins TRBV7-2 and TRBJ2-4, with D possibly matching TRBD1 (5 bases). The V and J ends lost 3 bases and 6 bases respectively, with 6 bases between them. Germline loops: CDR1 SGHTA, CDR2 FQGNSA. The CDR3 length is 12 residues. CDR3 in amino acids: CASSFDRNIQYF. CDR3 nucleotides: TGTGCCAGCAGCTTCGACAGAAACATTCAGTACTTC.

This clonotype was seen repeatedly, ten times or more. The rearrangement links TRBV7-9 to TRBJ1-1; 7 nucleotides line up with TRBD1. The trim removed 5 bases at V and 5 bases at J, leaving 8 bases unmatched. The CDR3 is made up of 14 amino acids. The germline V gene encodes CDR1 SEHNR and CDR2 FQNEAQ (reference sequence). The CDR3 region is CASSLTGERTEAFF. The CDR3 DNA follows: TGTGCCAGCAGCCTCACAGGGGAGCGTACTGAAGCTTTCTTT.